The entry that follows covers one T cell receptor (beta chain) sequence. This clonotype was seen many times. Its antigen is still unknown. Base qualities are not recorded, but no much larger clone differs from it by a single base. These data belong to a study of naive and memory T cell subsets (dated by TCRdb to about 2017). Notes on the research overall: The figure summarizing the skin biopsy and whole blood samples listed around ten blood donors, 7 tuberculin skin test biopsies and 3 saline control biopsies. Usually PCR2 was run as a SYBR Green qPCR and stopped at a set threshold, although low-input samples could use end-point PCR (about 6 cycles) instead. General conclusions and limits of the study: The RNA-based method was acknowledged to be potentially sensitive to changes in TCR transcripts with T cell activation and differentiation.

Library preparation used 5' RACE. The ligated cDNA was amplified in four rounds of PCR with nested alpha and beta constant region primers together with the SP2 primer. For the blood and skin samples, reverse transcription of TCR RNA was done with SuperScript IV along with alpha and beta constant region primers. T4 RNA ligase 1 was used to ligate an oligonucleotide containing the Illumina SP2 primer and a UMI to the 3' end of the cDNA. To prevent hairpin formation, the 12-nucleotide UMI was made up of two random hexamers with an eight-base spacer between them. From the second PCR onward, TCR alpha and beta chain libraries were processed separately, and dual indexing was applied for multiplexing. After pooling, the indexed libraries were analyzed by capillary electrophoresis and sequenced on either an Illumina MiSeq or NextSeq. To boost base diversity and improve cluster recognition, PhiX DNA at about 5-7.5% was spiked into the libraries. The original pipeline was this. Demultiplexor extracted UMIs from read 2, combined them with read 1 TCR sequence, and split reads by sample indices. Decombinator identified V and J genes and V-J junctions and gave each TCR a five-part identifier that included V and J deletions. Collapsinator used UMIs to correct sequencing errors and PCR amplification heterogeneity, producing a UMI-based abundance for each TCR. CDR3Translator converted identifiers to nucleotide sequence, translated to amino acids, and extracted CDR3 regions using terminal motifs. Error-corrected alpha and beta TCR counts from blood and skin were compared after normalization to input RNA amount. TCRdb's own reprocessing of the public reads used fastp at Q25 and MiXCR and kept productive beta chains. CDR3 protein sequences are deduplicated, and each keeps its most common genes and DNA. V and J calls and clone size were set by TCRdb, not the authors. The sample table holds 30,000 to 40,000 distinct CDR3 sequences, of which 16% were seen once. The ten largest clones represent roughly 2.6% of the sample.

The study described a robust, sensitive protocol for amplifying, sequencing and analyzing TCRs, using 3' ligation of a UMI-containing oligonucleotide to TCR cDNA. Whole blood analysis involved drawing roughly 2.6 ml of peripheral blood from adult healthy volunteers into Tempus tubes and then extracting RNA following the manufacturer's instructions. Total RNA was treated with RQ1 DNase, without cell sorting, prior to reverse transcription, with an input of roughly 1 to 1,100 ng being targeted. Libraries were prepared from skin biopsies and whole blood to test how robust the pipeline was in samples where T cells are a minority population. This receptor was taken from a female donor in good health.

The CDR3 here reads CASRLAGDTTSAQYF. The bases are TGTGCCAGCAGGTTAGCGGGGGACACCACTTCGGCCCAGTACTTC. The V gene is TRBV6-1 and the J gene is TRBJ2-5; the central 9 bases match TRBD2. V is pruned by 6 bases and J by 9 bases, leaving 14 bases of the junction without a gene match. For CDR1 and CDR2, the germline V gene lists MNHNS and SASEGT. The CDR3 covers 15 residues, taking in both the cysteine and the phenylalanine. Of the read, only the CDR3 DNA is kept; its 45 bases are in frame from base 1.